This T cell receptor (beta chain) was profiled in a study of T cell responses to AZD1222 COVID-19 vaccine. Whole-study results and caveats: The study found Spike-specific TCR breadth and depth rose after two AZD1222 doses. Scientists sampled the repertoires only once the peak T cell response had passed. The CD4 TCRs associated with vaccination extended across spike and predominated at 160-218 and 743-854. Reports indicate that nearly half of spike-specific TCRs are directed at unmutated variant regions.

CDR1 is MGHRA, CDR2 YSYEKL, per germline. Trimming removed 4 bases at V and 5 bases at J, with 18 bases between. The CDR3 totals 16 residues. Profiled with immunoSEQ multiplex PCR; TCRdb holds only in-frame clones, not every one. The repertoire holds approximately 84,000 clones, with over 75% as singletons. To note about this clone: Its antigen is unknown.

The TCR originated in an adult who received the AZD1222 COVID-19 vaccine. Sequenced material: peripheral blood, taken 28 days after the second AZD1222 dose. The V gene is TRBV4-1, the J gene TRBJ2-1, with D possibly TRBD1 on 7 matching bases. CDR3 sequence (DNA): TGCGCCAGCAGCCCCCGGTTGCAGGGGGGTAACAATGAGCAGTTCTTC. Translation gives CASSPRLQGGNNEQFF.